This T cell receptor beta chain derives from a study of blood T cell repertoires in COVID-19. Study-level information: Nucleic acid was either cDNA or gDNA, and it came from T cells, B-cell-depleted T cells, or PBMCs.

Study members were between roughly 18 and 89 years old and lived in fewer than 30 US regions. Allocation to cohorts depended on clinical history reported by the participants. TCRdb's copy holds only in-frame clones and misses some; the assay was immunoSEQ multiplex PCR. The sample has almost 250,000 clones, around 90% seen once. Germline V gene data show CDR1 as LNHDA and CDR2 as SQIVND (reference sequence). CDR3 size: 14 residues. V gave up 2 bases and J gave up 4 bases, with 9 bases separating them. The chain joins TRBV19 to TRBJ2-1; TRBD2 might be the D (6 bases). The sequenced sample was PBMCs or T cells enriched from blood (not recorded which). This receptor was taken from a woman between 45 and 60 years old who had recovered from COVID-19. CDR3 protein: CASSITSSYNEQFF. CDR3 sequence (DNA): TGTGCCAGTAGTATAACTAGCAGTTACAATGAGCAGTTCTTC. Full variable domain (outside the CDR3, taken from reference TRBV19 and TRBJ2-1): DGGITQSPKYLFRKEGQNVTLSCEQNLNHDAMYWYRQDPGQGLRLIYYSQIVNDFQKGDIAEGYSVSREKKESFPLTVTSAQKNPTAFYLCASSITSSYNEQFFGPGTRLTVL.